This is a list of T cell receptor beta chains from one sample in a study of beta chain features in type 1 diabetes. Method: immunoSEQ multiplex PCR; TCRdb's copy keeps in-frame clones and lacks some. The sample holds about 5,400 clones, roughly three quarters seen once. What was sequenced was Tregs from blood. Receptors were obtained from a man in his late teens or twenties in good health. The CDR3 runs from the conserved cysteine through the conserved F or W. D genes are given only for firm matches. Clone sizes are given selectively: once, few, many, or a class where the clone is expanded.

J	V	size	D	DNA	CDR3
TRBJ2-5	TRBV19	NA	TRBD1	TGTGCCAGTAAACCTCGGGACAGGGGCCAAGAGACCCAGTACTTC	CASKPRDRGQETQYF
TRBJ2-1	TRBV5-1	NA	TRBD2	TGCGCCAGCAGCACCACTAGCGGGGGGCTCAATGAGCAGTTCTTC	CASSTTSGGLNEQFF
TRBJ2-2	TRBV7-9	once	NA	TGTGCCAGCAGCTTACAGACCGGGGAGCTGCTTTTT	CASSLQTGELLF
TRBJ2-2	TRBV6-6	NA	TRBD1	TGTGCCAGCAGTTACATCCGGGACAGGGGCACCGGGGAGCTGTTTTTT	CASSYIRDRGTGELFF
TRBJ2-7	TRBV4-3	NA	NA	TGCGCCAGCAGCCAAGGTCGTGGAGCCTCCTACGAGCAGTACTTC	CASSQGRGASYEQYF
TRBJ1-4	TRBV4-1	NA	NA	TGCGCCAGCAGCCAAAGACAGACGGCTAGGGAAAAACTGTTTTTT	CASSQRQTAREKLFF
TRBJ1-2	TRBV7-9	NA	NA	TGTGCCAGCGGCTACCAGGGTGGGGGCCACACCTTC	CASGYQGGGHTF
TRBJ1-3	TRBV18	NA	NA	TGTGCCAGCTCACCACCCGGAGGGATTGGAAACACCATATATTTT	CASSPPGGIGNTIYF
TRBJ2-7	TRBV7-9	NA	TRBD2	TGTGCCAGCAGCTTAGCCGGGGGGAGATACGAGCAGTACTTC	CASSLAGGRYEQYF
TRBJ2-2	TRBV7-3	NA	NA	TGTGCCAGCAGCTTATTTGAGTCCGGGGAGCTGTTTTTT	CASSLFESGELFF
TRBJ2-5	TRBV2	NA	NA	TGTGCCAGCAGTGAAGGGACAGTCCCAGGGACCCAGTACTTC	CASSEGTVPGTQYF
TRBJ2-3	TRBV7-3	NA	NA	TGTGCCAGCAGCTTAAGCGGAGGCGCAGATACGCAGTATTTT	CASSLSGGADTQYF
TRBJ1-2	TRBV7-9	NA	NA	TGTGCCAGCAGCTTAGAAGCGGGGGCCTATGGCTACACCTTC	CASSLEAGAYGYTF
TRBJ1-2	TRBV29-1	NA	NA	TGCAGCGTAGAAACAGGGAACTATGGCTACACCTTC	CSVETGNYGYTF
TRBJ2-3	TRBV6-1	NA	TRBD2	TGTGCCAGCAGTGAAGGTTGGACTAGCGCTAGCACAGATACGCAGTATTTT	CASSEGWTSASTDTQYF
TRBJ1-2	TRBV4-3	NA	NA	TGCGCCAGCAGCCAAGACAGGGGCCTTAACTATGGCTACACCTTC	CASSQDRGLNYGYTF
TRBJ2-3	TRBV2	NA	TRBD2	TGTGCCAGCAGTGAATGGGCGGCAGGGCTAGCGGGGGGGCCGAGGAGCACAGATACGCAGTATTTT	CASSEWAAGLAGGPRSTDTQYF
TRBJ2-3	TRBV4-1	NA	TRBD2	TGCGCCAGCAGCCCCCAAGTACTACTAGCGGGGGGCACAGATACGCAGTATTTT	CASSPQVLLAGGTDTQYF
TRBJ2-5	TRBV6-6	NA	TRBD2	TGTGCCAGCAGTAGTAGCGGGGGGCCCCGAAAAGAGACCCAGTACTTC	CASSSSGGPRKETQYF
TRBJ2-1	TRBV29-1	NA	TRBD1	TGCAGCACAAGGACAGGAACCTACAATGAGCAGTTCTTC	CSTRTGTYNEQFF
TRBJ1-6	TRBV7-9	few	NA	TGTGCCAGCAGCTTAGCGGCAGGGGCGGTAGAATCACCCCTCCACTTT	CASSLAAGAVESPLHF
TRBJ2-1	TRBV30	few	NA	TGTGCCTGGAGTGTGTCTTACAATGAGCAGTTCTTC	CAWSVSYNEQFF
TRBJ2-5	TRBV30	few	TRBD1	TGTGCCTGGAGTTCATACAGGGGGCGCCGGGAGACCCAGTACTTC	CAWSSYRGRRETQYF
TRBJ1-3	TRBV6-6	NA	NA	TGTGCCAGCAGTAGAGAAATCGGAAACACCATATATTTT	CASSREIGNTIYF
TRBJ2-7	TRBV6-5	NA	TRBD2	TGTGCCAGCAGAGGACTAGCCTACGAGCAGTACTTC	CASRGLAYEQYF
TRBJ2-6	TRBV11-2	NA	NA	TGTGCCTCGGCGGCGGGCGGGGCCAACGTCCTGACTTTC	CASAAGGANVLTF
TRBJ2-7	TRBV4-3	NA	TRBD1	TGCGCCAGCAGCCAAGGCGCCGGGACAGGTCCTTACGAGCAGTACTTC	CASSQGAGTGPYEQYF
TRBJ2-4	TRBV7-2	NA	NA	TGTGCCAGCAGTCGTCAGGTGGGGGCTGAAAACATTCAGTACTTC	CASSRQVGAENIQYF